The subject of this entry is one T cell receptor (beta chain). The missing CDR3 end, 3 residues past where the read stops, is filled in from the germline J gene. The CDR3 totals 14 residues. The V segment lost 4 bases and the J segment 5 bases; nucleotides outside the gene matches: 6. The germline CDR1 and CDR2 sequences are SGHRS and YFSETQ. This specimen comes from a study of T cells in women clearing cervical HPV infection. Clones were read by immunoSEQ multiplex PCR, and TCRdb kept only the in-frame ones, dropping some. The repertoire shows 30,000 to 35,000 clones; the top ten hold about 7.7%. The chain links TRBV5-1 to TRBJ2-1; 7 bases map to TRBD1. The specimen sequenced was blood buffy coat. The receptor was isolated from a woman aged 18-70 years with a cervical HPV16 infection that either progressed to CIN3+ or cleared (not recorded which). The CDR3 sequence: CASSLDRVDNEQFF. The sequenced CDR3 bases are TGCGCCAGCAGCCTCGACAGGGTCGACAATGAG. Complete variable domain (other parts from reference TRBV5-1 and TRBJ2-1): KAGVTQTPRYLIKTRGQQVTLSCSPISGHRSVSWYQQTPGQGLQFLFEYFSETQRNKGNFPGRFSGRQFSNSRSEMNVSTLELGDSALYLCASSLDRVDNEQFFGPGTRLTVL.